The 28 T cell receptor beta chains reported below all come from one sample, sequenced in a study of OX40 agonist ivuxolimab in advanced cancers. Sequenced by immunoSEQ multiplex PCR; TCRdb stores in-frame clones only, minus some. This sample has some 44,000 clones; 70% to 90% occur once, and the top ten carry about a fifth. The starting material was CD4+ or CD8+ T cells sorted from blood, obtained in a trial of the OX40 agonist ivuxolimab. These receptors were collected from an adult with an advanced solid tumor such as melanoma, head and neck, liver or kidney cancer.

This clone showed up just once. The chain joins TRBV4-1 to TRBJ2-6; D is unresolved. Trimming left V 3 bases short and J 0 bases short, with 9 bases between. The CDR3 has 16 amino acids. Germline values: CDR1 MGHRA, CDR2 YSYEKL. The CDR3: CASSHGSTSGANVLTF. CDR3 DNA: TGCGCCAGCAGCCACGGCAGTACCTCTGGGGCCAACGTCCTGACTTTC.

The chain combines TRBV27 with TRBJ2-3; weak D call: TRBD2 (6 bases). This CDR3 region has 14 residues. Germline V lookup: CDR1 MNHEY, CDR2 SMNVEV (reference sequence). Trimming left V 5 bases short and J 6 bases short, with 15 bases between. As DNA, the CDR3 is TGTGCCAGCAGTCAGGGACTCCCCGTCGATACGCAGTATTTT. It codes for CASSQGLPVDTQYF.

The chain joins TRBV11-2 to TRBJ1-6; 7 bases align to TRBD1. Trimming took 5 bases from V and 8 from J; bases not matched to a gene: 3. The CDR3 runs to 13 residues. Germline V gives CDR1 SGHAT, CDR2 FQNNGV. The CDR3 sequence is CASSPGTDSPLHF. The CDR3, as DNA: TGTGCCAGCAGCCCAGGGACAGATTCACCCCTCCACTTT.

V is TRBV15 and J is TRBJ1-5; D may be TRBD1 (5 bases). Germline loops: CDR1 LNHNV, CDR2 YYDKDF (reference sequence). There are 15 residues in the CDR3. Trimming pared 0 bases from V and 7 bases from J, leaving 13 bases between. The CDR3 bases are TGTGCCACCAGCAGAGATCCTGGGGCTGGACAGCCCCAGCATTTT. Translation gives CATSRDPGAGQPQHF.

This chain joins TRBV5-4 and TRBJ1-4; D unclear. The CDR3 runs to 14 residues. The V gene's germline CDR1 is SGHNT and CDR2 YYREEE (reference sequence). The germline V and J ends were trimmed by 4 bases and 7 bases, with 14 bases remaining between them. CDR3 sequence reads: CASSPALEGEKLFF. DNA for the CDR3: TGTGCCAGCAGCCCGGCCCTCGAGGGTGAAAAACTGTTTTTT. Supplemented by reference TRBV5-4 and TRBJ1-4, the full variable domain reads ETGVTQSPTHLIKTRGQQVTLRCSSQSGHNTVSWYQQALGQGPQFIFQYYREEENGRGNFPPRFSGLQFPNYSSELNVNALELDDSALYLCASSPALEGEKLFFGSGTQLSVL.

The genes are TRBV7-9 and TRBJ1-1; TRBD1 is a possible D gene (5 bases). The CDR3 sequence is 15 residues long. V lost 5 bases and J 0 bases, leaving 13 bases between the germline ends. Germline V lookup: CDR1 SEHNR, CDR2 FQNEAQ (reference sequence). Written as DNA, the CDR3 is TGTGCCAGCAGCACCTCACAGGAGGTGAACACTGAAGCTTTCTTT. Translated: CASSTSQEVNTEAFF. Combining the CDR3 with reference TRBV7-9 and TRBJ1-1 gives the whole variable domain DTGVSQNPRHKITKRGQNVTFRCDPISEHNRLYWYRQTLGQGPEFLTYFQNEAQLEKSRLLSDRFSAERPKGSFSTLEIQRTEQGDSAMYLCASSTSQEVNTEAFFGQGTRLTVV.

The rearrangement uses TRBV7-6 and TRBJ2-5; 8 nucleotides agree with TRBD1. Unmatched junction bases numbered 5, after V lost 0 bases and J lost 5 bases. CDR3 size: 15 residues. The germline V gene encodes CDR1 SGHVS and CDR2 FNYEAQ. The CDR3 loop reads CASSLATGEWETQYF. The DNA for the CDR3 is TGTGCCAGCAGCTTAGCGACAGGGGAGTGGGAGACCCAGTACTTC.

The rearrangement links TRBV10-1 to TRBJ1-1; D is unclear. The CDR3 loop spans 13 amino acids. The V and J ends lost 4 bases and 2 bases respectively, with 8 bases between them. Germline V lookup: CDR1 WNHNN, CDR2 SYGVQD (reference sequence). DNA of the CDR3: TGCGCCAGCAGTGCGAGGGAAAACACTGAAGCTTTCTTT. Translated, it gives CASSARENTEAFF.

The chain uses TRBV7-6 and TRBJ2-5; 12 bases agree with TRBD2. The V gene end was trimmed by 8 bases and the J gene end by 3 bases; junction bases not matched to a gene: 7. CDR1 is SGHVS and CDR2 is FNYEAQ in the germline V gene. CDR3 size: 15 residues. The CDR3 region is CASGLAGSSEETQYF. The CDR3 bases are TGTGCCAGCGGACTAGCGGGGTCATCAGAAGAGACCCAGTACTTC.

The chain is built from TRBV11-2 and TRBJ2-1; 10 positions agree with TRBD2. The ends lost 4 bases at V and 5 bases at J; junction bases unmatched: 8. Per germline, CDR1 SGHAT and CDR2 FQNNGV. The CDR3 loop spans 16 amino acids. The DNA for the CDR3 is TGTGCCAGCAGCTCGGTGGTCGGACTAGCGGACAATGAGCAGTTCTTC. Translated: CASSSVVGLADNEQFF.

The chain is built from TRBV9 and TRBJ1-1, with TRBD1 as a possible D gene (5 bases). The V end lost 0 bases, the J end lost 3 bases, and 15 bases lay between the germline ends. From germline, CDR1 is SGDLS and CDR2 YYNGEE. This CDR3 contains 16 residues. The CDR3 nucleotides are TGTGCCAGCAGCGTAGACCCCAGCAGGGTGGACACTGAAGCTTTCTTT. This codes for CASSVDPSRVDTEAFF. The full variable domain, rest sourced from reference TRBV9 and TRBJ1-1, is DSGVTQTPKHLITATGQRVTLRCSPRSGDLSVYWYQQSLDQGLQFLIQYYNGEERAKGNILERFSAQQFPDLHSELNLSSLELGDSALYFCASSVDPSRVDTEAFFGQGTRLTVV.

The chain joins TRBV7-9 to TRBJ1-3; D perhaps matches TRBD1 (5 bases). Germline V gene data show CDR1 as SEHNR and CDR2 as FQNEAQ (reference sequence). The CDR3 runs 15 residues. Trimming pared 5 bases from V and 0 bases from J, leaving 11 bases between. CDR3 nucleotides: TGTGCCAGCAGCCAGACAGACCGCTCTGGAAACACCATATATTTT. It is translated as CASSQTDRSGNTIYF.

The chain carries TRBV2 and TRBJ2-2; 10 bases map to TRBD1. Trimming took 7 bases from V and 7 from J; bases not matched to a gene: 6. There are 14 residues in the CDR3. Germline loops: CDR1 SNHLY, CDR2 FYNNEI. As DNA, the CDR3 is TGTGCCAGCATAGACAGGGGGCGTAGCGGGGAGCTGTTTTTT. Translation gives CASIDRGRSGELFF.

V usage is TRBV30 and J usage is TRBJ1-2, with a tentative D call TRBD1 (5 bases). Germline V gives CDR1 GTSNPN, CDR2 SVGIG (reference sequence). The length of the CDR3 is 13 residues. V lost 0 bases to trimming and J lost 6 bases, with 11 bases between them. CDR3 sequence: CAWSVTGTDGYTF. Written as DNA, the CDR3 is TGTGCCTGGAGTGTAACAGGAACTGATGGCTACACCTTC.

This chain links TRBV7-6 with TRBJ2-1; D is unclear. CDR1 and CDR2 (germline): SGHVS, FNYEAQ. Trimming took off 3 bases at V and 5 bases at J, with 14 bases between the two ends. This CDR3 has 15 amino acids. The CDR3 is CASSLERVPNNEQFF. CDR3 nucleotide sequence: TGTGCCAGCAGCTTGGAACGGGTTCCCAACAATGAGCAGTTCTTC.

This clone was observed once. Other DNA sequences within the sample encode an identical CDR3. The chain uses TRBV5-1 and TRBJ1-1; TRBD1 matches 8 bases. The germline CDR1 and CDR2 sequences are SGHRS and YFSETQ. V was pared by 0 bases and J by 5 bases, with 3 bases of the junction left unmatched. The CDR3 is made up of 14 amino acids. The CDR3 DNA reads as TGCGCCAGCAGCTTGGGACAGGGGAGGACTGAAGCTTTCTTT. Its translation is CASSLGQGRTEAFF.

V gene TRBV29-1 combines with J gene TRBJ1-1; D is ambiguous. Germline CDR1 is SQVTM and CDR2 is ANQGSEA. V gave up 4 bases and J gave up 2 bases, with 5 bases separating them. The CDR3 spans 11 residues. This chain's CDR3 is CSVGSNTEAFF. In DNA form, the CDR3 reads TGCAGCGTTGGGAGTAACACTGAAGCTTTCTTT.

The chain carries TRBV11-2 and TRBJ2-3; D unclear. CDR1 is SGHAT and CDR2 is FQNNGV in the germline V gene. Trimming left V 2 bases short and J 2 bases short, with 11 bases between. The CDR3 is made up of 15 amino acids. For the CDR3, the DNA is TGTGCCAGCAGCTTACTGGCAGCTGTCACAGATACGCAGTATTTT. Amino acids: CASSLLAAVTDTQYF.

This clone has a single count. This rearrangement joins TRBV5-4 to TRBJ2-5; D unresolved. The CDR3 spans 11 residues. Germline V CDR1 and CDR2: SGHNT, YYREEE (reference sequence). With 0 bases removed from V and 5 bases from J, the gap between germline ends came to 2 bases. The DNA of the CDR3 is TGTGCCAGCAGCTTGGATGAGACCCAGTACTTC. It translates to CASSLDETQYF.

The chain recombines TRBV29-1 with TRBJ2-2, with a tentative D call TRBD2 (6 bases). The CDR3 covers 13 residues. From germline, CDR1 is SQVTM and CDR2 ANQGSEA. V was cut by 5 bases and J by 7 bases, with 14 bases left in between. CDR3 nucleotide sequence: TGCAGCGTTCGGCCCCAGGGAGGCGGGGAGCTGTTTTTT. Translating gives CSVRPQGGGELFF.

CDR3 loop: CASSFSQTGANTEAFF. The CDR3 nucleotides are TGCGCCAGCAGCTTTTCCCAAACAGGGGCGAACACTGAAGCTTTCTTT. The chain is built from TRBV5-1 and TRBJ1-1, with 7 bases fitting TRBD1. J was trimmed by 1 base and V by 2 bases; bases with no gene match: 8. Germline CDR1 is SGHRS and CDR2 is YFSETQ. This CDR3 region has 16 residues.

The genes are TRBV11-2 and TRBJ2-7; 10 bases align to TRBD1. This CDR3 has 16 amino acids. The V segment lost 7 bases and the J segment 3 bases; nucleotides outside the gene matches: 12. The germline V gene has CDR1 SGHAT and CDR2 FQNNGV. CDR3 DNA sequence: TGTGCCAGCATGAGACAGGGGGCGCGAGGGCACTACGAGCAGTACGTC. Translated, it gives CASMRQGARGHYEQYV.

This clone qualifies as medium-sized. This chain links TRBV27 with TRBJ2-1; possibly TRBD1 or TRBD2 for D (6 bases each). The ends were cut back, 8 bases at V and 3 bases at J, with 17 bases in the middle. The CDR3 is made up of 15 amino acids. CDR1 is MNHEY, CDR2 SMNVEV, per germline (reference sequence). The CDR3 DNA sequence: TGTGCCAGCGGACTGGGGGGCCCCCTCTACAATGAGCAGTTCTTC. Translating gives CASGLGGPLYNEQFF.

This chain joins TRBV18 and TRBJ2-7, with D perhaps matching TRBD2 (5 bases). Trimming took 3 bases from V and 3 from J, leaving 9 bases between them. CDR1 KGHSH and CDR2 LQKENI come from the germline V gene. The CDR3 length is 13 residues. This CDR3 reads CASSPERGYEQYF. Written as DNA, the CDR3 is TGTGCCAGCTCACCGGAACGGGGCTACGAGCAGTACTTC. The whole variable domain, filled in from reference TRBV18 and TRBJ2-7, reads NAGVMQNPRHLVRRRGQEARLRCSPMKGHSHVYWYRQLPEEGLKFMVYLQKENIIDESGMPKERFSAEFPKEGPSILRIQQVVRGDSAAYFCASSPERGYEQYFGPGTRLTVT.

The chain combines TRBV6-5 with TRBJ2-2, with 7 bases lining up with TRBD1. Germline V gene data show CDR1 as MNHEY and CDR2 as SVGAGI. This CDR3 comprises 15 residues. The V and J ends lost 5 bases and 1 base, in that order; junction bases with no gene match: 4. The CDR3 loop is CASSPNRGNTGELFF. The CDR3 DNA sequence: TGTGCCAGCAGTCCTAACAGGGGGAACACCGGGGAGCTGTTTTTT.

The gene calls are TRBV18 and TRBJ1-4, with 9 nucleotides matching TRBD1. Trimming cost V 2 bases and J 8 bases; bases outside gene matches: 6. Germline V lookup: CDR1 KGHSH, CDR2 LQKENI. CDR3 length equals 15 residues. The DNA for the CDR3 is TGTGCCAGCTCACCAAGGACAGGGGCACAGGAAAAACTGTTTTTT. Translated: CASSPRTGAQEKLFF.

The sample holds one count of this clone. The CDR3 coding sequence is TGTGCCAGCAGTTTTAGCCATCAAGAGACCCAGTACTTC. It yields the protein CASSFSHQETQYF. This chain links TRBV27 with TRBJ2-5; D unclear. V dropped 3 bases and J dropped 2 bases, with 7 bases sitting between them. Germline CDR1 and CDR2: MNHEY and SMNVEV (reference sequence). There are 13 residues in the CDR3.

Written as DNA, the CDR3 is TGTGCCAGCAGTTTCCCCGGGACGTGGAGCTCCTACAATGAGCAGTTCTTC. Protein product: CASSFPGTWSSYNEQFF. J is TRBJ2-1 and V is TRBV7-9; D may correspond to TRBD1 or TRBD2 (5 bases each). Trimming cost V 6 bases and J 0 bases, with 18 bases left between them. CDR1 SEHNR and CDR2 FQNEAQ come from the germline V gene (reference sequence). The CDR3 has 17 residues.